The 22 T cell receptor beta chains listed next were all sequenced from one sample in a study of CD8+ T cells in alopecia areata (dated by TCRdb to between 2018 and 2020). Libraries were built with the immunoSEQ multiplex PCR assay. RNA was extracted from all samples and reverse transcribed into cDNA, which served as template for TCR sequencing. Sourced from immuneACCESS, this table was stored by TCRdb with only in-frame sequences that have V and J called. A share of the clones is absent; for the studies checked, an unresolved V gene accounts for under half, and the remainder has no known explanation. The sample table shows 9,500 to 15,000 clones, and 50% to 70% are seen once. Of the sample, over 13% falls within the top ten clones. Lesional scalp punch biopsies and peripheral blood were collected from alopecia areata patients. Sample: skin. These receptor sequences come from a human donor with alopecia areata.

V is TRBV5-1 and J is TRBJ2-7; 7 positions agree with TRBD2. Germline V gene lookup returns CDR1 SGHRS and CDR2 YFSETQ. The CDR3 is 15 amino acids. J gave up 2 bases and V 0 bases, and 5 bases lay outside the gene matches. This CDR3 is CASSLAGTTAYEQYF. The DNA for the CDR3 is TGCGCCAGCAGCTTGGCGGGGACTACAGCCTACGAGCAGTACTTC.

This clone was picked up a small number of times. The genes are TRBV28 and TRBJ2-5; D perhaps matches TRBD1 (5 bases). The CDR3 is 13 amino acids. The V end was cut by 6 bases, the J end by 2 bases, with 10 bases between. Germline CDR1 reads MDHEN; CDR2 reads SYDVKM. The CDR3 sequence: CASRQRGQETQYF. The CDR3 DNA is TGTGCCAGCAGACAAAGGGGACAAGAGACCCAGTACTTC.

This chain links TRBV7-9 with TRBJ2-2, with D uncertain. CDR3 length: 16 residues. V lost 5 bases and J lost 0, with 13 bases in between. From germline, CDR1 is SEHNR and CDR2 FQNEAQ (reference sequence). CDR3 coding DNA: TGTGCCAGCAGCCAGAGGAGACTGACGAACACCGGGGAGCTGTTTTTT. Protein product: CASSQRRLTNTGELFF.

The rearrangement links TRBV28 to TRBJ1-2; D might be TRBD1 (5 bases). The germline V gene encodes CDR1 MDHEN and CDR2 SYDVKM. Trimming left V 2 bases short and J 0 bases short, with 10 bases between. CDR3 length: 15 amino acids. The CDR3 DNA reads as TGTGCCAGCAGTTTACTTCAGGGAGCTAACTATGGCTACACCTTC. It translates to CASSLLQGANYGYTF.

V usage is TRBV5-1 and J usage is TRBJ1-6; TRBD1 agrees at 8 bases. Trimming at V came to 1 base and at J to 7 bases, leaving 13 bases not matched to a gene. Germline values: CDR1 SGHRS, CDR2 YFSETQ. The CDR3 is 18 residues long. CDR3 nucleotide sequence: TGCGCCAGCAGCTTGACGGCCCGGGCAGGGGGCAAGAATTCACCCCTCCACTTT. Its protein is CASSLTARAGGKNSPLHF.

The chain couples TRBV10-3 to TRBJ2-7, with 8 bases aligning to TRBD1. Germline CDR1 ENHRY, CDR2 SYGVKD. There are 12 residues in the CDR3. V shed 8 bases, J shed 6 bases, and the junction held 6 bases outside the gene matches. The CDR3 DNA sequence: TGTGCCATCGGACAGGGTGAGTCCGAGCAGTACTTC. It encodes CAIGQGESEQYF.

J is TRBJ1-4 and V is TRBV25-1; 9 nucleotides line up with TRBD1. Germline V CDR1 and CDR2: MGHDK, SYGVNS. The CDR3 contains 14 residues. V lost 3 bases, J lost 8 bases, and 4 bases stayed unmatched. The CDR3 protein is CASSDDRGEEKLFF. The CDR3 region has the DNA TGTGCCAGCAGTGACGACAGGGGGGAGGAAAAACTGTTTTTT.

The V call is TRBV18, the J call TRBJ2-7; 10 nucleotides line up with TRBD2. This CDR3 is built from 16 residues. The J segment lost 4 bases and the V segment lost 2 bases, leaving 8 bases of the junction unmatched. Germline-derived CDR1 and CDR2 are KGHSH and LQKENI. CDR3 nucleotides: TGTGCCAGCTCACCATGGAGTAGCGGGGGGTCTTACGAGCAGTACTTC. Its protein is CASSPWSSGGSYEQYF.

This clone has only one observation. The rearrangement uses TRBV7-2 and TRBJ2-7; D is possibly TRBD1 or TRBD2 (5 bases each). The V end lost 1 base, the J end lost 4 bases, and 23 bases lay between the germline ends. This CDR3 is 18 amino acids long. Germline V gene data show CDR1 as SGHTA and CDR2 as FQGNSA. Here the CDR3 reads CASSLGVVNPGRHYEQYF. The CDR3 DNA reads as TGTGCCAGCAGCTTAGGAGTCGTGAACCCGGGACGCCATTACGAGCAGTACTTC.

V usage is TRBV18 and J usage is TRBJ1-2; no clear D. The CDR3 loop spans 16 amino acids. CDR1 KGHSH and CDR2 LQKENI come from the germline V gene. V was trimmed by 3 bases and J by 4 bases, leaving 18 bases between them. The CDR3 nucleotides are TGTGCCAGCTCACCCGGACCCTTAGACATTTCCTATGGCTACACCTTC. This translates into CASSPGPLDISYGYTF.

The chain has TRBV2 and TRBJ2-4; 9 nucleotides agree with TRBD1. There are 14 residues in the CDR3. Germline values: CDR1 SNHLY, CDR2 FYNNEI. The J segment lost 8 bases and the V segment lost 6 bases, leaving 8 bases of the junction unmatched. The CDR3 DNA is TGTGCCAGCAGGAAAACACAGGGGGCGGACATTCAGTACTTC. This codes for CASRKTQGADIQYF.

The chain carries TRBV7-2 and TRBJ1-5; D is unresolved. The germline CDR1 and CDR2 sequences are SGHTA and FQGNSA. V was cut by 0 bases and J by 0 bases, with 6 bases left in between. The CDR3 covers 15 residues. DNA of the CDR3: TGTGCCAGCAGCTTAGCCGGAAATAGCAATCAGCCCCAGCATTTT. It specifies CASSLAGNSNQPQHF.

This clone was seen only a few times. This sequence joins TRBV4-2 and TRBJ2-1; 9 positions match TRBD2. V lost 1 base, J lost 8 bases, and 12 bases stayed unmatched. The V gene's germline CDR1 is LGHNA and CDR2 YNFKEQ. The CDR3 sequence is 17 residues long. The CDR3 DNA follows: TGTGCCAGCAGCCAAGTCTGGGGTAGCGGGAGTGTTGATGAGCAGTTCTTC. It specifies CASSQVWGSGSVDEQFF.

This chain links TRBV6-5 with TRBJ2-1, with 13 nucleotides matching TRBD2. The CDR3 loop spans 15 amino acids. Unmatched junction bases numbered 6, after V lost 5 bases and J lost 8 bases. The germline gives CDR1 MNHEY, CDR2 SVGAGI. CDR3 in DNA: TGTGCCAGCAGTAGAGGACTAGCGGGAGTCTATGAGCAGTTCTTC. It specifies CASSRGLAGVYEQFF.

This sequence joins TRBV29-1 and TRBJ2-2; no firm D call. The germline V gene has CDR1 SQVTM and CDR2 ANQGSEA. The V end lost 0 bases, the J end lost 1 base, and 9 bases lay between the germline ends. This CDR3 has 15 amino acids. CDR3 in DNA: TGCAGCGTTGAAGAGGTGGTAAAGAACACCGGGGAGCTGTTTTTT. As protein: CSVEEVVKNTGELFF.

The chain recombines TRBV7-9 with TRBJ2-1, with D perhaps TRBD1 or TRBD2 (10 bases each). This CDR3 spans 18 amino acids. Trimming cost V 3 bases and J 7 bases, with 25 bases left between them. Germline CDR1 SEHNR, CDR2 FQNEAQ (reference sequence). CDR3 DNA: TGTGCCAGCAGCTTGACAGGGGGCGGAGCGGGAGGGCCAAATGAGCAGTTCTTC. Protein: CASSLTGGGAGGPNEQFF.

This chain joins TRBV4-1 and TRBJ2-1, with D tentatively TRBD2 (6 bases). CDR3 size: 14 residues. The V end lost 1 base, the J end lost 2 bases, and 6 bases lay between the germline ends. Looked up from germline, CDR1 is MGHRA and CDR2 is YSYEKL. CDR3 residues: CASSQGLAYNEQFF. CDR3 in DNA: TGCGCCAGCAGCCAAGGACTAGCCTACAATGAGCAGTTCTTC.

The rearrangement links TRBV20-1 to TRBJ2-7, with D uncertain. CDR1 DFQATT and CDR2 SNEGSKA come from the germline V gene (reference sequence). CDR3 length: 10 residues. With 3 bases removed from V and 4 bases from J, the gap between germline ends came to 4 bases. Written as DNA, the CDR3 is TGCAGTGCTAGTAGGTACGAGCAGTACTTC. It encodes CSASRYEQYF.

The rearrangement joins TRBV7-9 to TRBJ2-7; no clear D. TRBJ2-5 matches the DNA end more closely, so the J call is doubtful. Germline lookup yields CDR1 SEHNR and CDR2 FQNEAQ (reference sequence). The CDR3 extends over 16 amino acids. In nucleotides, the CDR3 is TGTGCCAGCAGCTTTTCCGAGAAAGGTAACCAAGAGACCCAGTACTTC. Encoded protein: CASSFSEKGNQETQYF.

This clone was seen more than once but under ten times. This chain connects TRBV30 to TRBJ2-2, with no clear D. CDR3 length equals 12 residues. Trimming cost V 7 bases and J 6 bases, with 12 bases left between them. Per the germline V gene, CDR1 is GTSNPN and CDR2 is SVGIG (reference sequence). This CDR3 reads CAYPIRAGELFF. CDR3 sequence (DNA): TGTGCCTACCCAATTCGGGCCGGGGAGCTGTTTTTT.

This chain links TRBV27 with TRBJ2-7; 8 bases line up with TRBD1. V shed 4 bases, J shed 2 bases, and the junction held 7 bases outside the gene matches. Per the germline V gene, CDR1 is MNHEY and CDR2 is SMNVEV (reference sequence). The CDR3 has 15 residues. The CDR3, as DNA: TGTGCCAGCAGTTCCACCGGGACAGGAACCTACGAGCAGTACTTC. Translation gives CASSSTGTGTYEQYF.

J is TRBJ2-1 and V is TRBV10-2; D possibly matches TRBD1 or TRBD2 (5 bases each). Germline lookup yields CDR1 WSHSY and CDR2 SAAADI. This CDR3 contains 14 residues. The V gene lost 10 bases and the J gene lost 4 bases, with 17 bases spanning the gap. The CDR3 loop is CATSFRDEYNEQFF. The CDR3, as DNA: TGCGCCACCTCGTTCCGGGACGAGTACAATGAGCAGTTCTTC.